A selection of T cell receptor beta chains follows, all from one sample in a study of T-cell reconstitution after alpha-beta-depleted transplantation in children. TCRdb ran MiXCR on the PCR reads and lists one entry per CDR3 protein. This table has nearly 550,000 distinct CDR3 sequences, around 16% appearing once. This specimen consisted of PBMCs from the stem cell graft donor, obtained from the stem cell graft. Source of these receptors: a human donor who donated a stem cell graft to a child with acute lymphoblastic leukemia. The conserved cysteine and the conserved F or W are not part of the CDR3 here.

v_gene: TRBV11-3
j_gene: TRBJ2-3
CDR3aa: ASSPRTNGTADTQY

v_gene: TRBV7-9
j_gene: TRBJ2-7
CDR3aa: ASSLRERSEQY

v_gene: TRBV18
j_gene: TRBJ1-5
CDR3aa: ASSPTGTGIQPQH

v_gene: TRBV21-1
j_gene: TRBJ2-7
CDR3aa: ASSNPLYEQY

v_gene: TRBV4-3
j_gene: TRBJ2-7
CDR3aa: ASSQDSGARDEQY

v_gene: TRBV3-1
j_gene: TRBJ2-4
CDR3aa: ASSQEGGRKHIQY

v_gene: TRBV29-1
j_gene: TRBJ1-2
CDR3aa: SAAGTGNYGYT

v_gene: TRBV3-1
j_gene: TRBJ2-7
CDR3aa: ASSPLGGRGEQY

v_gene: TRBV4-1
j_gene: TRBJ1-1
CDR3aa: ASSGQGGDSEAF

v_gene: TRBV7-6
j_gene: TRBJ1-1
CDR3aa: ASSLAARGNTEAF

v_gene: TRBV13
j_gene: TRBJ2-1
CDR3aa: ASSHNRNEQF

v_gene: TRBV7-8
j_gene: TRBJ1-1
CDR3aa: ASSHLGQGLTEAF

v_gene: TRBV5-6
j_gene: TRBJ2-3
CDR3aa: ASSLGRTQY

v_gene: TRBV29-1
j_gene: TRBJ1-2
CDR3aa: SARAVGSTYGYT

v_gene: TRBV27
j_gene: TRBJ2-7
CDR3aa: ASSLSGGPYYEQY

v_gene: TRBV7-8
j_gene: TRBJ2-5
CDR3aa: ASSFRDGGETQY

v_gene: TRBV5-1
j_gene: TRBJ2-1
CDR3aa: ASSFFLGQGAYNEQF

v_gene: TRBV29-1
j_gene: TRBJ2-2
CDR3aa: SARGSPYTGELF

v_gene: TRBV20-1
j_gene: TRBJ1-6
CDR3aa: SAPRDSYNSPLH

v_gene: TRBV5-6
j_gene: TRBJ1-4
CDR3aa: ASCTTGLPNEKLF

v_gene: TRBV6-1
j_gene: TRBJ1-3
CDR3aa: ASTLGQTPGNTIY

v_gene: TRBV29-1
j_gene: TRBJ1-1
CDR3aa: SVVGQGGSVNTEAF